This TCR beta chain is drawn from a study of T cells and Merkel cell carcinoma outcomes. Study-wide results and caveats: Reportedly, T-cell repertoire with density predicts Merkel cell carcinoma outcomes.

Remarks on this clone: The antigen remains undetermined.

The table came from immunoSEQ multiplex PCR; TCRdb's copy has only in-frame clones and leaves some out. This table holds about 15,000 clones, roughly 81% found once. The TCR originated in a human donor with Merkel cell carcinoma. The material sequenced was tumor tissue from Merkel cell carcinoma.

The CDR3 DNA reads TGTGCCAGCAGCCCCGCCGGGACAGGGGGCCAAGAGACCCAGTACTTC. It encodes CASSPAGTGGQETQYF. This sequence joins TRBV5-4 and TRBJ2-5; TRBD1 matches at 11 bases. The CDR3 runs to 16 residues. The junction had 6 bases not matched to a gene; V was cut back by 4 bases and J by 1 base. The germline V gene has CDR1 SGHNT and CDR2 YYREEE (reference sequence).